This record looks at one T cell receptor beta chain sequence and its context. Germline V gene lookup returns CDR1 MNHEY and CDR2 SMNVEV (reference sequence). The CDR3 is made up of 17 amino acids. V shed 6 bases and J 3 bases; nucleotides not matched to a gene: 14. The sample is drawn from a study of cytomegalovirus exposure and HLA in healthy donors. The donors were members of the validation cohort, which comprised 120 subjects and was separate from the first cohort of roughly 700 subjects. The repertoire was sequenced with immunoSEQ multiplex PCR; TCRdb's copy has only in-frame clones and lacks some. The data hold 70,000 or so clones, with about 94% observed a single time.

The sample taken for sequencing was PBMCs. The sequence was collected from a man aged 18 to 35 in good health and CMV-seropositive. The chain links TRBV27 to TRBJ2-7, with TRBD2 identical over 10 bases. The CDR3 spells CASSRDKGLAGVYEQYF. CDR3 nucleotide sequence: TGTGCCAGCAGCCGGGATAAAGGCCTAGCGGGAGTCTACGAGCAGTACTTC.